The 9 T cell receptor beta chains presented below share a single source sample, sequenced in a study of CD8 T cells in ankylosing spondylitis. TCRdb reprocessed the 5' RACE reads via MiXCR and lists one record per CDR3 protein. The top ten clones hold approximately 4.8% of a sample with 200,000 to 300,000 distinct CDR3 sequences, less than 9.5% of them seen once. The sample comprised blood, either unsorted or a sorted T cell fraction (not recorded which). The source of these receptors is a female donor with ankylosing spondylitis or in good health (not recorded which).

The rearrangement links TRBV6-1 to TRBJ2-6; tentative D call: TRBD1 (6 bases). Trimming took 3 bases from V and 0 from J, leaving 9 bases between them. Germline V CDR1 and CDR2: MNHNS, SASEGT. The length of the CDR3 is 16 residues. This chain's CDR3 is CASSDQGSSGANVLTF. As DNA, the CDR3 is TGTGCCAGCAGTGATCAGGGGAGCTCTGGGGCCAACGTCCTGACTTTC.

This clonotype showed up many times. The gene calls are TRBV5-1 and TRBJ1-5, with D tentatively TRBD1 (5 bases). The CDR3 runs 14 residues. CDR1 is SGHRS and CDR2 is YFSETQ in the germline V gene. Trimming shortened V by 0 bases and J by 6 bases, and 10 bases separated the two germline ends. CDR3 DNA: TGCGCCAGCAGCTTGGAGCCAGGGCCTCAGCCCCAGCATTTT. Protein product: CASSLEPGPQPQHF.

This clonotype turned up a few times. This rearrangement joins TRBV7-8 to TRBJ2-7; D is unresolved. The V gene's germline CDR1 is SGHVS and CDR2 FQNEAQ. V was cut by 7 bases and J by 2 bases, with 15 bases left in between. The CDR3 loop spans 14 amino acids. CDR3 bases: TGTGCCAGCAACGCAGCATCCGTGCCCTACGAGCAGTACTTC. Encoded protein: CASNAASVPYEQYF. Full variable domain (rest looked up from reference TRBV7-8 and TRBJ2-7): GAGVSQSPRYKVAKRGQDVALRCDPISGHVSLFWYQQALGQGPEFLTYFQNEAQLDKSGLPSDRFFAERPEGSVSTLKIQRTQQEDSAVYLCASNAASVPYEQYFGPGTRLTVT.

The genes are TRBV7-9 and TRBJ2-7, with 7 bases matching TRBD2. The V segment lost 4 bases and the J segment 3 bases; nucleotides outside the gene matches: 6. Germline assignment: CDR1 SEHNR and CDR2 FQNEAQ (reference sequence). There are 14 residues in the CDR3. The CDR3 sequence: CASSSGLGNYEQYF. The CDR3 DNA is TGTGCCAGCAGCTCCGGACTAGGTAACTACGAGCAGTACTTC.

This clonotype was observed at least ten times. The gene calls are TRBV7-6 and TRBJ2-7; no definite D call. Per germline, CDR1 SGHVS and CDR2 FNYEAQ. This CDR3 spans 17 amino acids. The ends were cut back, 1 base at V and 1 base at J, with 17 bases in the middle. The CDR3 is CASSLVAYGPYSYEQYF. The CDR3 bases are TGTGCCAGCAGCTTAGTGGCCTATGGTCCCTATTCCTACGAGCAGTACTTC.

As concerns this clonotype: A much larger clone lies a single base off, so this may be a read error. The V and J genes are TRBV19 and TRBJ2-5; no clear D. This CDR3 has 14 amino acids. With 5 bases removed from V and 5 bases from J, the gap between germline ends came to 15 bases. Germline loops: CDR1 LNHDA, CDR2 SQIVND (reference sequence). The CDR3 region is CASSETRAIETQYF. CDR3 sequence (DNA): TGTGCCAGTAGTGAAACAAGGGCCATCGAGACCCAGTACTTC.

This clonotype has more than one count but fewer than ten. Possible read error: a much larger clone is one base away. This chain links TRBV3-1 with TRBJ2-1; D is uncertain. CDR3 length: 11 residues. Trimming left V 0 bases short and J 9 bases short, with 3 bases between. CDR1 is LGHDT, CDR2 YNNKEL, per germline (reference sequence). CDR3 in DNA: TGTGCCAGCAGCCAAGATGGTGAGCAGTTCTTC. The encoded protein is CASSQDGEQFF.

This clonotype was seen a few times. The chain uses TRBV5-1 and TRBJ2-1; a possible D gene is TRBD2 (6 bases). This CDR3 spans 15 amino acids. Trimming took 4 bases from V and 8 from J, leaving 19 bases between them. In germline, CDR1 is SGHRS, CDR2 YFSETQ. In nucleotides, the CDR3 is TGCGCCAGCAGCCTGTTAGTCGGAGGGAGGTATGAGCAGTTCTTC. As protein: CASSLLVGGRYEQFF.

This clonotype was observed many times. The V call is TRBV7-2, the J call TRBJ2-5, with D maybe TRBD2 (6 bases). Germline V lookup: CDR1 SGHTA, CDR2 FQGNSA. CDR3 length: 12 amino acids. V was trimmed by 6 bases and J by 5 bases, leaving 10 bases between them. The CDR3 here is CASSLRGETQYF. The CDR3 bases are TGTGCCAGCAGTTTGCGGGGCGAGACCCAGTACTTC.